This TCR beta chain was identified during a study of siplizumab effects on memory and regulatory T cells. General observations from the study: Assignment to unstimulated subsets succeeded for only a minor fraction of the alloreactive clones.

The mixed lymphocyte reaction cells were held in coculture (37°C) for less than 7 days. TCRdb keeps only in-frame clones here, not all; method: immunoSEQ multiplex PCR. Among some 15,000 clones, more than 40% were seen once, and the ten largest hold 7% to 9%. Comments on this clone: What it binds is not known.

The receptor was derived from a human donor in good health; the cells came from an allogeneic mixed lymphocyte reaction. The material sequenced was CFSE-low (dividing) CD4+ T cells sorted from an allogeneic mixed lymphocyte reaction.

The CDR3: CASSPLDRSGYTF. Written as DNA, the CDR3 is TGTGCCAGCAGCCCGCTGGACAGGTCAGGCTACACCTTC. The rearrangement links TRBV5-6 to TRBJ1-2; 7 positions match TRBD1. V was clipped by 4 bases and J by 8 bases; unmatched bases: 8. Germline-derived CDR1 and CDR2 are SGHDT and YYEEEE. The CDR3 is 13 amino acids.